One sample yielded the 29 T cell receptor beta chains listed below, sequenced in a study of blood T cell repertoires in COVID-19. The data were produced by immunoSEQ multiplex PCR, yet TCRdb's version contains in-frame clones alone and is incomplete. Among 200,000 to 250,000 clones listed, 70% to 90% were seen once. Source material: peripheral blood. The receptors here all came from a woman between 50 and 59 years old with acute or convalescent COVID-19.

The chain employs TRBV3-1 (or the pseudogene TRBV3-2) and TRBJ1-4; D ambiguous. CDR1 and CDR2 from the germline V gene are LGHDT and YNNKEL (reference sequence). V was trimmed by 2 bases and J by 8 bases, leaving 9 bases between them. The CDR3 extends over 13 amino acids. CDR3 residues: CASSQSEGEKLFF. As DNA, the CDR3 is TGTGCCAGCAGCCAATCGGAGGGAGAAAAACTGTTTTTT.

This chain joins TRBV7-2 and TRBJ2-7; 10 nucleotides line up with TRBD2. The CDR3 consists of 14 residues. Germline CDR1 SGHTA, CDR2 FQGNSA. J was trimmed by 7 bases and V by 5 bases; bases with no gene match: 8. The CDR3 is CASSKGLAMGEQYF. CDR3 in DNA: TGTGCCAGCAGCAAGGGACTAGCGATGGGGGAGCAGTACTTC.

V and J are TRBV29-1 and TRBJ1-2, with a tentative D call TRBD1 (5 bases). V gave up 4 bases and J gave up 3 bases, with 12 bases separating them. Germline CDR1 reads SQVTM; CDR2 reads ANQGSEA. The CDR3 extends over 13 amino acids. The CDR3 DNA follows: TGCAGCGTTGCCGCGGGAGGGGACTATGGCTACACCTTC. This sequence encodes CSVAAGGDYGYTF.

V usage is TRBV5-6 and J usage is TRBJ1-2; TRBD1 matches 7 bases. Germline CDR1 and CDR2: SGHDT and YYEEEE. The CDR3 spans 15 residues. Trimming at V came to 0 bases and at J to 3 bases, leaving 5 bases not matched to a gene. The CDR3 sequence: CASSLVGRGDYGYTF. The CDR3, as DNA: TGTGCCAGCAGCTTGGTGGGCAGGGGGGACTATGGCTACACCTTC.

V is TRBV21-1 and J is TRBJ2-7; TRBD2 is the table's D call, not checked against the DNA. TRBV21-1 is designated a pseudogene. This CDR3 has 16 amino acids. CDR3 DNA sequence: TGTGCCAGCAGCAGAGGAGGGCAGATGAATAATTACGAGCAGTACTTC. Translation: CASSRGGQMNNYEQYF.

V and J are TRBV7-2 and TRBJ2-5; 13 bases map to TRBD2. The CDR3 runs to 16 residues. Germline V CDR1 and CDR2: SGHTA, FQGNSA. J was trimmed by 1 base and V by 6 bases; bases with no gene match: 5. CDR3 DNA sequence: TGTGCCAGCAGACCGGGACTAGCGGGATCCCAAGAGACCCAGTACTTC. It yields the protein CASRPGLAGSQETQYF.

This clone was found once. The rearrangement joins TRBV7-9 to TRBJ1-1; D remains unclear. Germline values: CDR1 SEHNR, CDR2 FQNEAQ (reference sequence). Trimming removed 5 bases from V and 2 bases from J, with 15 bases in between. The CDR3 runs 15 residues. CDR3 amino acids: CASSPDGLYNTEAFF. DNA of the CDR3: TGTGCCAGCAGCCCCGACGGACTTTATAACACTGAAGCTTTCTTT. Together with reference TRBV7-9 and TRBJ1-1, the CDR3 gives the full variable domain: DTGVSQNPRHKITKRGQNVTFRCDPISEHNRLYWYRQTLGQGPEFLTYFQNEAQLEKSRLLSDRFSAERPKGSFSTLEIQRTEQGDSAMYLCASSPDGLYNTEAFFGQGTRLTVV.

This chain joins TRBV30 and TRBJ1-2; possible D gene TRBD1, 5 bases. The V and J ends lost 2 bases and 4 bases respectively, with 11 bases between them. The CDR3 is made up of 13 amino acids. The germline gives CDR1 GTSNPN, CDR2 SVGIG (reference sequence). Here the CDR3 DNA reads TGTGCCTGGAGTCCGACAGAGATCTATGGCTACACCTTC. It is translated as CAWSPTEIYGYTF.

The V call is TRBV6-2 or TRBV6-3, the J call TRBJ1-2; a weak D match, TRBD1 (6 bases). CDR3 length: 11 amino acids. From germline, CDR1 is MNHEY and CDR2 SVGEGT. Trimming cost V 4 bases and J 8 bases, with 8 bases left between them. CDR3 sequence reads: CASSWGHGYTF. The CDR3 nucleotides read TGTGCCAGCAGTTGGGGGCACGGCTACACCTTC.

This clone was picked up one time. The chain joins TRBV13 to TRBJ1-1; D may be TRBD1 (6 bases). Trimming stripped 3 bases from V and 2 bases from J, with 16 bases between. This CDR3 spans 16 amino acids. CDR1 is PRHDT and CDR2 is FYEKMQ in the germline V gene (reference sequence). The CDR3 DNA follows: TGTGCCAGCAGCTTCGGGCGGGGGCAGGGAAACACTGAAGCTTTCTTT. Protein sequence: CASSFGRGQGNTEAFF.

The chain is built from TRBV14 and TRBJ1-2; TRBD1 agrees at 9 bases. This CDR3 spans 15 amino acids. CDR1 SGHDN and CDR2 FVKESK come from the germline V gene. With 4 bases clipped from V and 4 bases from J, the junction kept 7 bases outside the gene matches. In nucleotides, the CDR3 is TGTGCCAGCAGCCGAACAGGGGGCTTGAGCTATGGCTACACCTTC. Amino acids: CASSRTGGLSYGYTF. Complete variable domain (other parts from reference TRBV14 and TRBJ1-2): EAGVTQFPSHSVIEKGQTVTLRCDPISGHDNLYWYRRVMGKEIKFLLHFVKESKQDESGMPNNRFLAERTGGTYSTLKVQPAELEDSGVYFCASSRTGGLSYGYTFGSGTRLTVV.

The chain is built from TRBV2 and TRBJ1-2, with TRBD1 matching over 10 bases. CDR3 size: 16 residues. Germline lookup yields CDR1 SNHLY and CDR2 FYNNEI. Losses at the gene ends were 7 bases for V and 0 bases for J; bases not matched to a gene: 8. CDR3 residues: CASTWDRGISNYGYTF. The CDR3 nucleotides read TGTGCCAGCACTTGGGACAGGGGCATTTCTAACTATGGCTACACCTTC.

The rearrangement links TRBV5-1 to TRBJ2-1; 14 nucleotides match TRBD2. Trimming removed 3 bases from V and 1 base from J; junction bases left unmatched: 6. The CDR3 loop spans 18 amino acids. Germline V CDR1 and CDR2: SGHRS, YFSETQ. CDR3 in amino acids: CASSSGLAGDGSYNEQFF. The CDR3, as DNA: TGCGCCAGCAGCTCGGGACTAGCGGGAGACGGTTCCTACAATGAGCAGTTCTTC.

This clone appeared a single time. This rearrangement joins TRBV5-4 to TRBJ2-4; the D gene is possibly TRBD2 (7 bases). Trimming pared 1 base from V and 2 bases from J, leaving 13 bases between. The CDR3 has 16 amino acids. Germline CDR1 and CDR2: SGHNT and YYREEE (reference sequence). CDR3 DNA: TGTGCCAGCAGCTTGTTGGGGGGGCCAACCAAAAACATTCAGTACTTC. Its translation is CASSLLGGPTKNIQYF.

A single count supports this clone. The rearrangement links TRBV18 to TRBJ1-2, with 9 bases identical to TRBD1. The germline V gene encodes CDR1 KGHSH and CDR2 LQKENI. With V trimmed by 3 bases and J by 5 bases, 7 bases remained unmatched. The length of the CDR3 is 15 residues. The CDR3 reads CASSPLDRGSYGYTF. CDR3 DNA: TGTGCCAGCTCACCCCTGGACAGGGGCAGTTATGGCTACACCTTC.

The rearrangement uses TRBV30 and TRBJ1-3, with TRBD1 as a possible D gene (5 bases). The V gene lost 8 bases and the J gene lost 2 bases, with 19 bases spanning the gap. The CDR3 length is 15 residues. Looked up from germline, CDR1 is GTSNPN and CDR2 is SVGIG (reference sequence). The CDR3 is CAALRQILPGNTIYF. CDR3 DNA sequence: TGTGCCGCCCTCAGACAGATCCTTCCTGGAAACACCATATATTTT.

V usage is TRBV7-2 and J usage is TRBJ2-7; 10 bases line up with TRBD1. The CDR3 has 15 amino acids. V dropped 3 bases and J dropped 2; count of bases not matched to a gene: 4. Germline CDR1 is SGHTA and CDR2 is FQGNSA. CDR3 nucleotides: TGTGCCAGCAGCTTTGGCGGGACAGGGGCCTACGAGCAGTACTTC. Its protein product is CASSFGGTGAYEQYF.

V is TRBV27 and J is TRBJ1-2, with TRBD1 matching over 9 bases. Germline-derived CDR1 and CDR2 are MNHEY and SMNVEV (reference sequence). Losses at the gene ends were 5 bases for V and 5 bases for J; bases not matched to a gene: 3. The CDR3 has 13 residues. In DNA, the CDR3 is TGTGCCAGCAGTAGGGACAGGGCATATGGCTACACCTTC. It codes for CASSRDRAYGYTF.

The chain is built from TRBV6-2 or TRBV6-3 and TRBJ2-2; TRBD2 is a possible D gene (6 bases). Trimming removed 5 bases from V and 8 bases from J, with 12 bases in between. The CDR3 runs 13 residues. Germline CDR1 is MNHEY and CDR2 is SVGEGT. DNA of the CDR3: TGTGCCAGCAGTCAACTAGCTGGGGGGGAGCTGTTTTTT. Protein product: CASSQLAGGELFF.

V and J are TRBV11-3 and TRBJ1-1; D unresolved. The V gene lost 8 bases and the J gene lost 5 bases, with 18 bases spanning the gap. The germline V gene has CDR1 SGHNT and CDR2 YENEEA. The CDR3 loop spans 14 amino acids. CDR3 loop: CASSRRGGSTEAFF. In nucleotides, the CDR3 is TGTGCCAGCTCCAGGCGGGGAGGGAGTACTGAAGCTTTCTTT.

This chain uses TRBV13 with TRBJ2-7; TRBD2 agrees at 12 bases. The J segment lost 4 bases and the V segment lost 5 bases, leaving 12 bases of the junction unmatched. Germline CDR1 and CDR2: PRHDT and FYEKMQ (reference sequence). CDR3 size: 17 residues. This CDR3 is CASSPPRLAGVSYEQYF. For the CDR3, the DNA is TGTGCCAGCAGCCCCCCCCGACTAGCGGGAGTCTCATACGAGCAGTACTTC.

The chain employs TRBV10-3 and TRBJ2-2; D not certain. The CDR3 spans 13 residues. Trimming removed 7 bases from V and 4 bases from J, with 10 bases in between. Germline lookup yields CDR1 ENHRY and CDR2 SYGVKD. As DNA, the CDR3 is TGTGCCATCACTGAACAGCCCACCGGGGAGCTGTTTTTT. It codes for CAITEQPTGELFF.

CDR3 in amino acids: CASSDLSAGGPYEQYF. In nucleotides, the CDR3 is TGTGCCAGCAGTGACCTCTCTGCCGGGGGACCCTACGAGCAGTACTTC. The chain joins TRBV6-2 or TRBV6-3 to TRBJ2-7, with D maybe TRBD2 (6 bases). Germline assignment: CDR1 MNHEY and CDR2 SVGEGT. V lost 5 bases and J 2 bases, leaving 19 bases between the germline ends. The CDR3 covers 16 residues.

V and J are TRBV7-2 and TRBJ1-1, with 7 bases aligning to TRBD1. Looked up from germline, CDR1 is SGHTA and CDR2 is FQGNSA. The J segment lost 2 bases and the V segment lost 5 bases, leaving 8 bases of the junction unmatched. The CDR3 runs to 15 residues. Here the CDR3 DNA reads TGTGCCAGCAGCCCTAGAGGGGGCCGCAACACTGAAGCTTTCTTT. It yields the protein CASSPRGGRNTEAFF.

Only a few counts were recorded for this clone. The chain is built from TRBV10-2 and TRBJ2-7; 9 bases are shared with TRBD2. J gave up 2 bases and V 3 bases, and 5 bases lay outside the gene matches. Germline V lookup: CDR1 WSHSY, CDR2 SAAADI. The CDR3 has 15 amino acids. The CDR3, as DNA: TGCGCCAGCAGTGATCGTCTAGCGGGGACCTACGAGCAGTACTTC. Its translation: CASSDRLAGTYEQYF.

This clone occurred a few times. The CDR3 DNA sequence: TGTGCCAGCAGCCCTGGAGTAGCGGGCTCGGGGACCGGGGAGCTGTTTTTT. This encodes CASSPGVAGSGTGELFF. The rearrangement joins TRBV7-9 to TRBJ2-2, with 7 positions matching TRBD2. The V gene's germline CDR1 is SEHNR and CDR2 FQNEAQ (reference sequence). This CDR3 has 17 amino acids. V shed 5 bases, J shed 5 bases, and the junction held 14 bases outside the gene matches.

This clone has only a few counts. The chain combines TRBV3-1 (or the pseudogene TRBV3-2) with TRBJ2-5; 8 bases map to TRBD2. The CDR3 has 16 residues. CDR1 and CDR2 from the germline V gene are LGHDT and YNNKEL (reference sequence). V dropped 5 bases and J dropped 5; count of bases not matched to a gene: 13. DNA of the CDR3: TGTGCCAGCAGCGAAAGCGGGGGAGCCTTTATGGAGACCCAGTACTTC. Translated, it gives CASSESGGAFMETQYF.

The chain employs TRBV7-2 and TRBJ1-1, with D perhaps matching TRBD1 (5 bases). CDR1 and CDR2 (germline): SGHTA, FQGNSA. The ends were cut back, 8 bases at V and 7 bases at J, with 14 bases in the middle. The CDR3 extends over 12 amino acids. The CDR3, as DNA: TGTGCCAGCGGGCTCGGACATCTTGAAGCTTTCTTT. This translates into CASGLGHLEAFF.

V and J are TRBV4-3 and TRBJ2-3, with TRBD1 as a possible D gene (5 bases). Germline loops: CDR1 LGHNA, CDR2 YSLEER. The CDR3 covers 16 residues. The ends were cut back, 0 bases at V and 2 bases at J, with 12 bases in the middle. This CDR3 is CASSQDLTEPTDTQYF. The CDR3 nucleotides are TGCGCCAGCAGCCAAGATTTGACAGAACCCACAGATACGCAGTATTTT.